Reported below is one T cell receptor (beta chain). The target of this receptor is not known. There are no base qualities to consult, and no much larger clone falls within one base. This sample was taken from a study of blood T cell repertoires in COVID-19 (TCRdb year 2020). Background for the entire study: Collaborator samples came from the United States, Italy and Spain and covered acute and convalescent phases of COVID-19. Samples were obtained from the ongoing ImmuneRACE study (first 160 participants) and from approximately 1,200 subjects provided by 6 global collaborators. The sample metadata nearly always contained a de-identified subject ID, COVID-19 status, age in years and sex. The material from the prospective study consisted of cDNA or gDNA derived from T cells, B-cell-depleted T cells, or PBMCs. Subjects who had been exposed to COVID-19, were actively infected with it, or had recovered from it provided the deeply sampled blood TCRbeta repertoires that made up the dataset. Where available, HLA class I and class II types were obtained from metadata supplied by the sample provider rather than from assay-based typing. A freely available public database, intended as a resource for researchers studying the immune response to SARS-CoV-2, is where the repertoires were released. Study-level results and caveats: How much clinical and demographic metadata was included differed by source and by participant, and the metadata was provided uncurated.

The collaborating institutions used their own protocols to collect whole blood in K2EDTA tubes. For TCRbeta analysis, collaborators shipped samples as frozen whole blood, isolated PBMCs, or DNA extracted from either of those sample types. V and J are trimmed by 2 bases and 7 bases, and the gene matches miss 8 bases of the junction. Reading the germline V gene (reference sequence) gives CDR1 LNHDA and CDR2 SQIVND. The CDR3 has 15 amino acids, counting the end cysteine and phenylalanine. The retained sequence is limited to the CDR3, 45 bases, with the frame set at the first base. The immunoSEQ Assay, a bias-controlled multiplex PCR, was used to amplify TCRbeta CDR3 regions from genomic DNA. The study's processing was this. The number of nucleated cells in each sample was estimated from the amplification of reference gene primers within the assay. To quantify the absolute abundance of each unique TCRbeta CDR3 rearrangement, sequence reads were collapsed and filtered. For each sample, productive Simpson clonality was calculated as the square root of Simpson's diversity index across productive rearrangements. TCRdb retrieved this table from immuneACCESS and kept in-frame rearrangements only. Not all clones are present; in checked studies, unresolved V genes account for under half, and no reason is known for the remainder. The DNA was the basis for D and trimming; V, J and clone size are from that table. In this sample the table shows approximately 170,000 clones, 86% of which occur a single time. The ten most abundant clones make up 7% of the sample.

This sequence was found in a woman at least 80 years old in a cohort sampled during active or convalescent COVID-19. The sequence links TRBV19 to TRBJ1-5, with 7 bases matching TRBD1. Sequencing used peripheral blood. The CDR3 protein sequence reads: CASSIMRGGAQPQHF. The nucleotides are TGTGCCAGTAGTATAATGAGAGGGGGCGCCCAGCCCCAGCATTTT.